This T cell receptor beta chain originates from a study of identical twins. General observations from the study: Fewer insertions were carried by abundant cord blood beta clonotypes, but none was seen in memory repertoires.

In every case, the donor was a healthy Caucasian. This clonotype appeared many times. Antigen unknown. cDNA molecules carried unique molecular identifiers, and template switching added a universal primer site. TCRdb re-called the 5' RACE reads with MiXCR, one entry per CDR3 protein. The sample has around 670,000 distinct CDR3 sequences; around 6% are singletons. V lost 0 bases and J 0 bases, leaving 17 bases between the germline ends. This CDR3 region has 18 residues. The chain has TRBV12-3 or TRBV12-4 and TRBJ1-1, with TRBD1 as a possible D gene (6 bases). Input material: naive T cells sorted from blood. This TCR was sampled from a young man in good health. The CDR3 is CASSLALGGAVMNTEAFF. As DNA, the CDR3 is TGTGCCAGCAGTTTAGCGCTAGGGGGGGCTGTAATGAACACTGAAGCTTTCTTT.